This TCR beta chain was sequenced for a study of OX40 agonist ivuxolimab in advanced cancers. Per the germline V gene, CDR1 is GTSNPN and CDR2 is SVGIG (reference sequence). V was pared by 0 bases and J by 11 bases, with 14 bases between. This CDR3 is built from 13 residues. Sequencing used immunoSEQ multiplex PCR; TCRdb keeps in-frame clones, though not all of them. The sample shows 65,000 to 85,000 clones, roughly 87% of them seen only once. This material consisted of CD4+ or CD8+ T cells sorted from blood, taken in a trial of the OX40 agonist ivuxolimab. This clonotype originated in an adult with an advanced solid tumor such as melanoma, head and neck, liver or kidney cancer. V usage is TRBV30 and J usage is TRBJ1-5; no firm D call. In DNA, the CDR3 is TGTGCCTGGAGTGTCGCCTCGCCGGGGACCCAGCATTTT. It is translated as CAWSVASPGTQHF.